Following are 32 T cell receptor beta chains from one sample sequenced in a study of blood T cells in healthy people across ages. A J-beta primer mix and a sample-barcoded 5' primer were used in a second PCR of about 7 to 12 cycles. TCRdb redid the calling of the 5' RACE reads with MiXCR, one entry per CDR3 protein. There are 1.2 million to 1.5 million distinct CDR3 sequences in the sample; roughly 40% occur only once, and 7.9% lies in the top ten. Source material: blood. Every receptor here comes from a woman younger than 35 in good health.

This clonotype was found a few times. This chain joins TRBV20-1 and TRBJ2-5; no clear D gene. Trimming removed 7 bases from V and 3 bases from J, with 12 bases in between. The CDR3 loop spans 12 amino acids. Germline V lookup: CDR1 DFQATT, CDR2 SNEGSKA (reference sequence). CDR3 bases: TGCAGTGGGGCTGGCGGCAAAGAGACCCAGTACTTC. This gives the protein CSGAGGKETQYF.

The chain is built from TRBV6-5 and TRBJ2-1; 8 bases fit TRBD1. Germline V gene lookup returns CDR1 MNHEY and CDR2 SVGAGI. The CDR3 runs 14 residues. V lost 4 bases and J lost 6; bases outside the gene matches: 5. CDR3: CASSSTGQGNEQFF. The CDR3, as DNA: TGTGCCAGCAGTTCTACCGGACAGGGCAATGAGCAGTTCTTC.

This clonotype was seen only once. The rearrangement joins TRBV14 to TRBJ2-1, with a possible D match to TRBD2 (6 bases). The J call could be wrong; TRBJ2-7 is a better fit for the DNA end. The CDR3 consists of 16 residues. The germline V gene encodes CDR1 SGHDN and CDR2 FVKESK. CDR3 nucleotide sequence: TGTGCCAGCAGCCAATCACGGGGGAACACTTACAATGAGCAGTACTTC. Protein sequence: CASSQSRGNTYNEQYF.

This clonotype was seen more than once but under ten times. CDR3 residues: CASSEDRGEGYTF. CDR3 sequence (DNA): TGTGCCAGCAGTGAAGACAGGGGGGAGGGCTACACCTTC. The chain uses TRBV2 and TRBJ1-2, with 8 bases aligning to TRBD1. Per the germline V gene, CDR1 is SNHLY and CDR2 is FYNNEI. V was clipped by 1 base and J by 8 bases; unmatched bases: 3. This CDR3 contains 13 residues.

This chain uses TRBV7-3 with TRBJ2-3; 12 bases map to TRBD2. The V gene's germline CDR1 is SGHTA and CDR2 FQGTGA. Unmatched junction bases numbered 10, after V lost 5 bases and J lost 7 bases. The CDR3 loop spans 16 amino acids. The CDR3 bases are TGTGCCAGCAGCCCCTCCCCGCTAGCGGGGGGGCATACGCAGTATTTT. Translation: CASSPSPLAGGHTQYF.

The sample holds a few counts of this clonotype. This chain connects TRBV7-2 to TRBJ2-7; D unclear. From germline, CDR1 is SGHTA and CDR2 FQGNSA. Trimming took 5 bases from V and 1 from J, leaving 12 bases between them. The CDR3 extends over 14 amino acids. For the CDR3, the DNA is TGTGCCAGCAGCCTCTGGGCCCCTTCCTACGAGCAGTACTTC. It yields the protein CASSLWAPSYEQYF.

Note on this clonotype: One end of the junction varies from germline; a read error may be responsible. This rearrangement joins TRBV4-1 to TRBJ1-4, with D perhaps TRBD1 (6 bases). CDR1 and CDR2 from the germline V gene are MGHRA and YSYEKL. The CDR3 is 15 residues long. CDR3 loop: CAGSPQAQGGEKLFF. The CDR3 DNA reads as TGCGCCGGCAGCCCCCAGGCACAGGGCGGAGAAAAACTGTTTTTT.

This clonotype was observed a few times. The chain joins TRBV28 to TRBJ1-2; D is perhaps TRBD1 (5 bases). In germline, CDR1 is MDHEN, CDR2 SYDVKM. V lost 1 base and J lost 6, with 12 bases in between. The CDR3 length is 14 residues. The chain's CDR3 is CASSLFGGNDGYTF. DNA of the CDR3: TGTGCCAGCAGTTTATTTGGGGGGAATGATGGCTACACCTTC.

V is TRBV7-9 and J is TRBJ1-4; unclear D gene. V dropped 5 bases and J dropped 7 bases, with 14 bases sitting between them. Germline loops: CDR1 SEHNR, CDR2 FQNEAQ (reference sequence). The CDR3 spans 14 residues. The CDR3 DNA sequence: TGTGCCAGCAGCCCTAGTCGTGATGCTGAAAAACTGTTTTTT. Translation: CASSPSRDAEKLFF.

On this clonotype: Likely a read error: the CDR3 ends without its conserved phenylalanine or tryptophan. The chain has TRBV27 and TRBJ2-1; D remains ambiguous. Deletions cut 6 bases from V and 5 bases from J, with 11 bases between. The CDR3 covers 13 residues. Germline values: CDR1 MNHEY, CDR2 SMNVEV (reference sequence). The CDR3 protein is CASSPEIDNEQFL. In DNA form, the CDR3 reads TGTGCCAGCAGCCCCGAGATCGACAATGAGCAGTTCTTA.

This clonotype has just a few counts. The V gene is TRBV29-1, the J gene TRBJ2-5; no clear D. The CDR3 has 12 amino acids. V was shortened by 4 bases and J by 3 bases, with 9 bases between the two germline ends. Germline CDR1 SQVTM, CDR2 ANQGSEA. The CDR3: CSVGKGKETQYF. As DNA, the CDR3 is TGCAGCGTTGGGAAGGGAAAAGAGACCCAGTACTTC.

This clonotype was detected once. The junction shows a germline mismatch at one end, possibly a read error. V is TRBV4-1 and J is TRBJ2-7, with D possibly matching TRBD2 (5 bases). CDR1 is MGHRA, CDR2 YSYEKL, per germline. This CDR3 spans 14 amino acids. The CDR3 DNA sequence: TGCACCAGCAGCCCCATAGAGAGGGAATACGAGCAGTACTTC. Translating it yields CTSSPIEREYEQYF.

Concerning this clonotype: Sequence at one end of the junction differs from germline and may be a read error. V gene TRBV28 combines with J gene TRBJ2-2, with D perhaps TRBD1 (6 bases). CDR3 length: 15 residues. Germline V gene data show CDR1 as MDHEN and CDR2 as SYDVKM. DNA for the CDR3: TGTGCCAGCAGTAGGTGGGACACGTACACCGAGGAGCTGTTTTTT. Its protein is CASSRWDTYTEELFF.

The chain has TRBV4-1 and TRBJ1-2, with unresolved D. Trimming pared 0 bases from V and 3 bases from J, leaving 11 bases between. The CDR3 runs to 15 residues. Germline assignment: CDR1 MGHRA and CDR2 YSYEKL. The CDR3 region has the DNA TGCGCCAGCAGCCAAGATTTCGTGACTTACTATGGCTACACCTTC. Encoded protein: CASSQDFVTYYGYTF.

This clonotype was counted a few times. CDR3 in amino acids: CAISGGGGEKLFF. CDR3 DNA sequence: TGTGCCATCAGTGGCGGAGGCGGCGAAAAACTGTTTTTT. This chain joins TRBV10-3 and TRBJ1-4; unclear D gene. The V gene's germline CDR1 is ENHRY and CDR2 SYGVKD. The ends were cut back, 4 bases at V and 8 bases at J, with 11 bases in the middle. The CDR3 has 13 residues.

The rearrangement links TRBV7-9 to TRBJ2-7, with 8 bases identical to TRBD2. V gave up 1 base and J gave up 6 bases; unmatched junction bases: 8. The length of the CDR3 is 15 residues. CDR1 is SEHNR and CDR2 is FQNEAQ in the germline V gene (reference sequence). DNA for the CDR3: TGTGCCAGCAGCTTAGAAGCGGGAGTGGGGCCCGAGCAGTACTTC. Residues: CASSLEAGVGPEQYF.

CDR3 nucleotide sequence: TGTGCCATCAGACCGACAGTCTACAATGAGCAGTTCTTC. Its translation: CAIRPTVYNEQFF. J is TRBJ2-1 and V is TRBV10-3; the D gene is possibly TRBD1 (5 bases). The CDR3 has 13 residues. Germline CDR1 reads ENHRY; CDR2 reads SYGVKD. V gave up 6 bases and J gave up 3 bases, with 9 bases separating them.

This clonotype has only a few counts. The chain combines TRBV20-1 with TRBJ1-2; no clear D gene. The germline V gene encodes CDR1 DFQATT and CDR2 SNEGSKA (reference sequence). The CDR3 length is 13 residues. V dropped 0 bases and J dropped 5 bases, with 10 bases sitting between them. CDR3 DNA: TGCAGTGCTAGAGATGGGGTCCGGTATGGCTACACCTTC. The encoded protein is CSARDGVRYGYTF.

V gene TRBV20-1 combines with J gene TRBJ2-4, with D perhaps matching TRBD2 (6 bases). The end of the DNA aligns better with TRBJ2-7, so the J call may be wrong. CDR3 length: 15 residues. CDR1 is DFQATT and CDR2 is SNEGSKA in the germline V gene (reference sequence). CDR3 in amino acids: CSARRSAGDPYEQYF. The CDR3 DNA reads as TGCAGTGCTAGAAGGTCAGCGGGTGATCCCTACGAGCAGTACTTC.

The rearrangement links TRBV6-5 to TRBJ1-2; 7 nucleotides line up with TRBD1. Trimming cost V 0 bases and J 6 bases; bases outside gene matches: 13. Germline CDR1 reads MNHEY; CDR2 reads SVGAGI. The CDR3 length is 17 residues. CDR3 residues: CASSYSTTWGQIHGYTF. Written as DNA, the CDR3 is TGTGCCAGCAGTTACTCGACGACCTGGGGACAGATCCATGGCTACACCTTC.

This clonotype was detected only a few times. V and J are TRBV20-1 and TRBJ2-7; maybe TRBD1 (6 bases). Trimming cost V 3 bases and J 0 bases, with 15 bases left between them. There are 15 residues in the CDR3. Germline-derived CDR1 and CDR2 are DFQATT and SNEGSKA (reference sequence). CDR3 sequence reads: CSASVQGRISYEQYF. The CDR3 DNA follows: TGCAGTGCTAGTGTACAGGGACGAATCTCCTACGAGCAGTACTTC.

Concerning this clonotype itself: One end of the junction varies from germline; a read error may be responsible. The chain employs TRBV10-3 and TRBJ1-4, with D uncertain. There are 16 residues in the CDR3. Germline V gives CDR1 ENHRY, CDR2 SYGVKD. For the CDR3, the DNA is TGTGCCATCAGTGATCCCGCGACACGAAGTAATGAAGAACTGTTTTTT. This codes for CAISDPATRSNEELFF.

This clonotype was detected a few times. The DNA for the CDR3 is TGTGCCAGCAGTTACCGGCCTAGTTATAGCAATCAGCCCCAGCATTTT. Protein product: CASSYRPSYSNQPQHF. This chain connects TRBV6-6 to TRBJ1-5; D gene uncertain. The CDR3 runs to 16 residues. The V end was cut by 2 bases, the J end by 0 bases, with 11 bases between. In germline, CDR1 is MNHNY, CDR2 SVGAGI (reference sequence).

Points on this clonotype: This could be a read error, since a much larger clone is one nucleotide away. The V call is TRBV7-2, the J call TRBJ2-1, with D unresolved. The CDR3 has 12 residues. Trimming took off 5 bases at V and 10 bases at J, with 12 bases between the two ends. CDR1 is SGHTA and CDR2 is FQGNSA in the germline V gene. The CDR3: CASSENSYEQFF. Here the CDR3 DNA reads TGTGCCAGCAGCGAAAACTCCTACGAGCAGTTCTTC.

The CDR3 sequence is CASSLGLAGPLDTQYF. The CDR3 DNA follows: TGTGCCAGCAGCTTAGGACTAGCGGGGCCACTTGATACGCAGTATTTT. The V and J genes are TRBV11-2 and TRBJ2-3; 11 nucleotides agree with TRBD2. Looked up from germline, CDR1 is SGHAT and CDR2 is FQNNGV. Germline trimming cut 1 base from V and 6 bases from J; bases unmatched to any gene: 6. CDR3 length: 16 residues.

V is TRBV29-1 and J is TRBJ1-6, with a tentative D call TRBD1 (6 bases). Germline CDR1 is SQVTM and CDR2 is ANQGSEA. Trimming took off 4 bases at V and 4 bases at J, with 8 bases between the two ends. This CDR3 has 13 residues. CDR3: CSVADSYNSPLHF. CDR3 DNA sequence: TGCAGCGTTGCGGACAGTTATAATTCACCCCTCCACTTT.

This clonotype appeared a few times. V and J are TRBV6-1 and TRBJ2-7; TRBD2 aligns across 7 bases. Germline trimming cut 2 bases from V and 7 bases from J; bases unmatched to any gene: 14. This CDR3 has 16 amino acids. The V gene's germline CDR1 is MNHNS and CDR2 SASEGT. The DNA of the CDR3 is TGTGCCAGCAGTGAATGGGCGGGAGAACTGATGGGTGAGCAGTACTTC. As protein: CASSEWAGELMGEQYF.

DNA for the CDR3: TGCAGTGCGAAGACTAGGACACCCCTCAGCTCCTACAATGAGCAGTTCTTC. Protein sequence: CSAKTRTPLSSYNEQFF. This chain uses TRBV20-1 with TRBJ2-1; D perhaps matches TRBD2 (6 bases). This CDR3 is 17 amino acids long. V lost 6 bases and J lost 0, with 21 bases in between. Germline CDR1 reads DFQATT; CDR2 reads SNEGSKA (reference sequence).

The chain has TRBV7-2 and TRBJ2-3; D possibly corresponds to TRBD2 (5 bases). The CDR3 has 16 residues. Trimming left V 5 bases short and J 3 bases short, with 18 bases between. Germline-derived CDR1 and CDR2 are SGHTA and FQGNSA. CDR3: CASSPSFGGITDTQYF. CDR3 bases: TGTGCCAGCAGCCCTAGCTTCGGCGGTATTACAGATACGCAGTATTTT.

This clonotype was found a few times. This sequence joins TRBV2 and TRBJ2-1; no firm D call. V gave up 7 bases and J gave up 8 bases, with 18 bases separating them. This CDR3 has 14 residues. The V gene's germline CDR1 is SNHLY and CDR2 FYNNEI. CDR3 in DNA: TGTGCCAGCACTTCGGAGCGTCCGGCACATGAGCAGTTCTTC. Amino acids: CASTSERPAHEQFF.

This clonotype was picked up a small number of times. The chain is built from TRBV20-1 and TRBJ2-6; no definite D call. Germline CDR1 is DFQATT and CDR2 is SNEGSKA (reference sequence). The CDR3 runs 15 residues. Trimming pared 0 bases from V and 0 bases from J, leaving 6 bases between. The CDR3 DNA is TGCAGTGCTAGAGATGATGGCTCTGGGGCCAACGTCCTGACTTTC. Its protein is CSARDDGSGANVLTF.

J is TRBJ1-3 and V is TRBV20-1; D remains ambiguous. This CDR3 has 14 amino acids. The germline V and J ends were trimmed by 3 bases and 0 bases, with 9 bases remaining between them. Germline lookup yields CDR1 DFQATT and CDR2 SNEGSKA (reference sequence). The CDR3 DNA is TGCAGTGCTAGGCCCAATACCTCTGGAAACACCATATATTTT. Translated, it gives CSARPNTSGNTIYF.